Included here is one T cell receptor (beta chain) sequence, with context. The data were obtained in a study of control samples from healthy donors and cancer patients. Generated by immunoSEQ multiplex PCR, the TCRdb table keeps only in-frame clones and is missing some. The sample includes about 47,000 clones, about four fifths of them seen just once. Sequenced material: blood. The clonotype originates from a man in his sixties or seventies in good health.

The CDR3 region has the DNA TGTGCCAGCAGCCGCGACGGAGGAGGCTACAATGAGCAGTTCTTC. It yields the protein CASSRDGGGYNEQFF. The genes are TRBV9 and TRBJ2-1; D possibly corresponds to TRBD2 (5 bases). Germline CDR1 SGDLS, CDR2 YYNGEE. V lost 4 bases and J lost 3, with 14 bases in between. The CDR3 runs 15 residues. Full variable domain (remainder filled in from reference TRBV9 and TRBJ2-1): DSGVTQTPKHLITATGQRVTLRCSPRSGDLSVYWYQQSLDQGLQFLIQYYNGEERAKGNILERFSAQQFPDLHSELNLSSLELGDSALYFCASSRDGGGYNEQFFGPGTRLTVL.